This TCR beta chain was documented in a study of cytomegalovirus exposure and HLA in healthy donors. Donors consisted of healthy bone marrow donors. The PCR had 60 Vbeta and 13 Jbeta primers. Method: immunoSEQ multiplex PCR; TCRdb's copy keeps in-frame clones and lacks some. The sample lists 110,000 or so clones, over 65% seen once, with 5.4% in the top ten. Study observations and caveats: TCR sequences were mostly rare, though some public TCRs occurred in many donors. The majority of CMV-associated TCR beta chains were reported as apparently HLA-restricted in a later analysis.

V trimming: 5 bases; J trimming: 4 bases; junction bases outside the gene matches: 5. Per germline, CDR1 SEHNR and CDR2 FQNEAQ (reference sequence). CDR3 length equals 14 residues. Remarks on this clone: Its antigen remains unidentified.

The sequencing input was PBMCs. This receptor was obtained from a young woman in good health and CMV-seropositive. V and J are TRBV7-9 and TRBJ2-1; TRBD1 matches at 7 bases. CDR3 coding DNA: TGTGCCAGCAGCCCGGGACAGAAGTACAATGAGCAGTTCTTC. Translated, it gives CASSPGQKYNEQFF.